This T cell receptor beta chain appears in the sequencing data of a study of OX40 agonist ivuxolimab in advanced cancers. V lost 2 bases and J 6 bases, leaving 10 bases between the germline ends. Germline CDR1 and CDR2: MNHEY and SVGAGI. The CDR3 extends over 14 amino acids. This clone came up once. Method: immunoSEQ multiplex PCR; TCRdb's copy keeps in-frame clones and lacks some. The sample yields around 80,000 clones, about nine tenths seen once. The clonotype comes from an adult with an advanced solid tumor such as melanoma, head and neck, liver or kidney cancer. The sample consisted of CD4+ or CD8+ T cells sorted from blood, taken in a trial of the OX40 agonist ivuxolimab. The rearrangement joins TRBV6-5 to TRBJ2-2, with D maybe TRBD1 (6 bases). In nucleotides, the CDR3 is TGTGCCAGCAGTTACCAATGGACAGCCGGGGAGCTGTTTTTT. This gives the protein CASSYQWTAGELFF.